Each of the 8 T cell receptor beta chains below was sequenced from the same sample in a study of T cells in Graves' hyperthyroidism and ophthalmopathy. TCR beta CDR3 region amplification was performed from RNA transcripts. RT-PCR in the first round (using the HTBI primer set) targeted the TCR CDR3. Each CDR3 protein is one row after TCRdb ran MiXCR on the multiplex PCR reads. The sample lists 300,000 to 450,000 distinct CDR3 sequences, approximately 15% seen once, with 20% to 25% in the top ten. Material for sequencing was blood. The origin of the receptors is a man aged 25 to 45 with Graves' hyperthyroidism that later progressed to Graves' ophthalmopathy.

This clonotype was counted only a few times. The gene calls are TRBV7-9 and TRBJ1-1; D is perhaps TRBD1 (5 bases). CDR1 and CDR2 from the germline V gene are SEHNR and FQNEAQ (reference sequence). Trimming shortened V by 6 bases and J by 0 bases, and 17 bases separated the two germline ends. This CDR3 contains 16 residues. CDR3 residues: CASSFGDGFMNTEAFF. The CDR3 DNA sequence: TGTGCCAGCAGTTTCGGGGACGGGTTCATGAACACTGAAGCTTTCTTT.

This clonotype came up a few times. J is TRBJ2-7 and V is TRBV6-1; a weak D match, TRBD2 (5 bases). The V gene lost 4 bases and the J gene lost 0 bases, with 10 bases spanning the gap. The CDR3 contains 14 residues. Germline CDR1 MNHNS, CDR2 SASEGT. In DNA form, the CDR3 reads TGTGCCAGCAGTGCCAGGACTGCCTCCTACGAGCAGTACTTC. It specifies CASSARTASYEQYF.

CDR3 DNA: TGTGCCAGCAGCTTAGGTTCGGTAGATACGCAGTATTTT. This codes for CASSLGSVDTQYF. The chain links TRBV7-9 to TRBJ2-3; D unclear. This CDR3 spans 13 amino acids. V lost 1 base and J lost 5, with 7 bases in between. Germline V gene lookup returns CDR1 SEHNR and CDR2 FQNEAQ (reference sequence).

The chain employs TRBV19 and TRBJ2-1, with 8 bases aligning to TRBD2. Germline lookup yields CDR1 LNHDA and CDR2 SQIVND (reference sequence). The CDR3 covers 14 residues. The V segment lost 4 bases and the J segment 8 bases; nucleotides outside the gene matches: 7. CDR3: CASSRGLDLHEQFF. CDR3 nucleotide sequence: TGTGCCAGTAGTAGGGGACTAGATCTCCATGAGCAGTTCTTC.

This clonotype has a count of ten or more. One junction end disagrees with the germline gene, perhaps due to a read error. CDR3 protein: CASSFGDSGNTIYF. CDR3 sequence (DNA): TGTGCCAGCAGCTTTGGGGACTCTGGAAACACCATATATTTT. The chain carries TRBV5-1 and TRBJ1-3; D is unresolved. CDR1 and CDR2 from the germline V gene are SGHRS and YFSETQ. The CDR3 is made up of 14 amino acids.

This clonotype was counted at least ten times. CDR3 protein: CASSLSGQPSNQPQHF. CDR3 nucleotide sequence: TGTGCCAGCAGTTTGTCAGGACAGCCTAGCAATCAGCCCCAGCATTTT. The chain is built from TRBV28 and TRBJ1-5; possibly TRBD1 for D (6 bases). This CDR3 is built from 16 residues. The V gene lost 3 bases and the J gene lost 0 bases, with 12 bases spanning the gap. The germline CDR1 and CDR2 sequences are MDHEN and SYDVKM.

A few counts support this clonotype. The chain couples TRBV10-3 to TRBJ1-6; 8 bases agree with TRBD1. V shed 7 bases and J 5 bases; nucleotides not matched to a gene: 4. The CDR3 spans 14 residues. In germline, CDR1 is ENHRY, CDR2 SYGVKD. CDR3 sequence reads: CAIKPDRDNSPLHF. As DNA, the CDR3 is TGTGCCATCAAACCGGACAGGGATAATTCACCCCTCCACTTT.

This clonotype was found many times. The CDR3, as DNA: TGTGCCATCAGTGACGGGGGGGAAAGCTCCTACAATGAGCAGTTCTTC. As protein: CAISDGGESSYNEQFF. The gene calls are TRBV10-3 and TRBJ2-1, with 8 bases that match TRBD2. CDR1 is ENHRY and CDR2 is SYGVKD in the germline V gene. The trim removed 3 bases at V and 0 bases at J, leaving 4 bases unmatched. The CDR3 runs to 16 residues.